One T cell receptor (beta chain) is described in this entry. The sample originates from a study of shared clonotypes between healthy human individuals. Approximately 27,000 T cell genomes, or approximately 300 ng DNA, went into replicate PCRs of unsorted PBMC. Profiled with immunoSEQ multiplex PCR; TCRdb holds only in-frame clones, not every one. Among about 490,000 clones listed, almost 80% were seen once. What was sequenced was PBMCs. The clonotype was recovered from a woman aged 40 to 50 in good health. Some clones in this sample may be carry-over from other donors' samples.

The CDR3 nucleotides are TGTGCCAGTAGTATTTGGGGGGGGCACTACGAGCAGTACTTC. It translates to CASSIWGGHYEQYF. This chain links TRBV19 with TRBJ2-7; tentatively, D is TRBD2 (7 bases). The V gene's germline CDR1 is LNHDA and CDR2 SQIVND (reference sequence). The CDR3 extends over 14 amino acids. The V gene lost 3 bases and the J gene lost 3 bases, with 12 bases spanning the gap.